This TCR beta chain was recovered during a study of molecular identifiers for immune sequencing clone quantification. Whole-study context: Four portions were sequenced after RNA from roughly 18,000 or 92,000 naive CD8 cells was split five ways in replicates.

TCRdb reprocessed the PCR reads with MiXCR, giving one entry per CDR3 protein. The sample consists of 62,000 or so distinct CDR3 sequences, about a sixth of them appearing once. This clonotype came up many times. Germline V gene sequence: CDR1 PRHDT, CDR2 FYEKMQ (reference sequence). CDR3 length: 15 residues. Trimming pared 8 bases from V and 5 bases from J, leaving 18 bases between. Sequenced sample: naive CD8+ T cells from blood, with Jurkat cell RNA spiked in. Indicated subset: FACS-sorted CD8+CD4-CCR7+CD45RA+ naive T cells. The TCR was taken from a human donor in good health. Some libraries in this study had Jurkat cell RNA spiked in. This rearrangement joins TRBV13 to TRBJ2-2; D is perhaps TRBD1 or TRBD2 (5 bases each). The CDR3 loop is CASLSGPVGTGELFF. CDR3 nucleotide sequence: TGTGCCAGCCTCTCGGGGCCCGTCGGGACCGGGGAGCTGTTTTTT.